Listed here are 13 T cell receptor beta chains from one sample, sequenced in a study of neoadjuvant anti-PD-1 for oral cavity cancer. The time point: after neoadjuvant nivolumab, at surgical resection. TCRdb keeps only in-frame clones here, not all; method: immunoSEQ multiplex PCR. The table includes just under 70,000 clones, approximately 81% detected once. The source was PBMCs, collected after nivolumab (anti-PD-1) treatment. Source of these receptors: a person between 35 and 79 years old with oral cavity squamous cell carcinoma.

The rearrangement joins TRBV5-8 to TRBJ2-6, with no clear D. CDR3 size: 13 residues. Deletions cut 3 bases from V and 6 bases from J, with 7 bases between. From germline, CDR1 is SGHTS and CDR2 YDEGEE. The CDR3 is CASSYREANVLTF. The CDR3 DNA is TGTGCCAGCAGCTATCGTGAGGCCAACGTCCTGACTTTC.

The V and J genes are TRBV14 and TRBJ2-1; D possibly uses TRBD1 or TRBD2 (5 bases each). The CDR3 length is 13 residues. CDR1 is SGHDN and CDR2 is FVKESK in the germline V gene. Trimming stripped 0 bases from V and 8 bases from J, with 8 bases between. CDR3 in DNA: TGTGCCAGCAGCCAAGATCTGGGGGATGAGCAGTTCTTC. It translates to CASSQDLGDEQFF.

This sequence joins TRBV7-8 and TRBJ2-7, with 8 bases aligning to TRBD1. The CDR3 has 15 amino acids. CDR1 is SGHVS and CDR2 is FQNEAQ in the germline V gene. V shed 1 base and J 6 bases; nucleotides not matched to a gene: 8. The CDR3 loop is CASSLGGTGNREQYF. CDR3 nucleotides: TGTGCCAGCAGCTTAGGGGGGACAGGAAATCGCGAGCAGTACTTC.

V is TRBV11-2 and J is TRBJ2-1; 8 bases align to TRBD1. Germline trimming cut 5 bases from V and 7 bases from J; bases unmatched to any gene: 10. This CDR3 has 15 residues. Per the germline V gene, CDR1 is SGHAT and CDR2 is FQNNGV. CDR3 sequence: CASSEGQGRWNEQFF. In DNA, the CDR3 is TGTGCCAGCAGCGAAGGACAGGGAAGGTGGAATGAGCAGTTCTTC.

This clone was counted only a few times. This chain links TRBV25-1 with TRBJ2-3; 9 bases align to TRBD2. This CDR3 comprises 16 residues. Germline V gives CDR1 MGHDK, CDR2 SYGVNS. J was trimmed by 3 bases and V by 5 bases; bases with no gene match: 9. CDR3 DNA: TGTGCCAGCAGTTCACACGCTAGCGGGAAGACAGATACGCAGTATTTT. This encodes CASSSHASGKTDTQYF. The full variable domain, its missing parts supplied by reference TRBV25-1 and TRBJ2-3, is EADIYQTPRYLVIGTGKKITLECSQTMGHDKMYWYQQDPGMELHLIHYSYGVNSTEKGDLSSESTVSRIRTEHFPLTLESARPSHTSQYLCASSSHASGKTDTQYFGPGTRLTVL.

The chain is built from TRBV7-3 and TRBJ2-3, with 8 bases aligning to TRBD2. Germline V gene lookup returns CDR1 SGHTA and CDR2 FQGTGA. The CDR3 length is 14 residues. V gave up 6 bases and J gave up 4 bases; unmatched junction bases: 6. CDR3 loop: CASSSGTVPDTQYF. The DNA of the CDR3 is TGTGCCAGCAGTAGCGGGACCGTCCCAGATACGCAGTATTTT. The full variable domain, with the rest looked up from reference TRBV7-3 and TRBJ2-3, is GAGVSQTPSNKVTEKGKYVELRCDPISGHTALYWYRQSLGQGPEFLIYFQGTGAADDSGLPNDRFFAVRPEGSVSTLKIQRTERGDSAVYLCASSSGTVPDTQYFGPGTRLTVL.

V gene TRBV6-5 combines with J gene TRBJ2-1; TRBD2 is a possible D gene (5 bases). V was clipped by 2 bases and J by 5 bases, with 10 bases between them. Germline V gene data show CDR1 as MNHEY and CDR2 as SVGAGI. The CDR3 loop spans 14 amino acids. CDR3 DNA sequence: TGTGCCAGCAGTTACGGACTCACCGACAATGAGCAGTTCTTC. It translates to CASSYGLTDNEQFF.

The chain recombines TRBV20-1 with TRBJ1-1, with TRBD1 matching 7 bases. The CDR3 extends over 11 amino acids. Germline V gene lookup returns CDR1 DFQATT and CDR2 SNEGSKA (reference sequence). The CDR3 DNA reads TGCAGGCCCTCAGGGGGTCTAGAAGCTTTCTTT. Its translation is CRPSGGLEAFF.

This chain joins TRBV9 and TRBJ2-5; a possible D gene is TRBD2 (6 bases). The CDR3 is made up of 14 amino acids. CDR1 and CDR2 from the germline V gene are SGDLS and YYNGEE. The V gene lost 4 bases and the J gene lost 5 bases, with 15 bases spanning the gap. CDR3 amino acids: CASSPRERSETQYF. The CDR3 bases are TGTGCCAGCAGCCCCCGGGAGAGATCGGAGACCCAGTACTTC. The full variable domain, completed using reference TRBV9 and TRBJ2-5, is DSGVTQTPKHLITATGQRVTLRCSPRSGDLSVYWYQQSLDQGLQFLIQYYNGEERAKGNILERFSAQQFPDLHSELNLSSLELGDSALYFCASSPRERSETQYFGPGTRLLVL.

The genes are TRBV5-1 and TRBJ1-4; TRBD1 might be the D (5 bases). Germline CDR1 is SGHRS and CDR2 is YFSETQ. Deletions cut 4 bases from V and 7 bases from J, with 14 bases between. The CDR3 has 14 amino acids. CDR3 residues: CASSPQAQGEKLFF. DNA for the CDR3: TGCGCCAGCAGCCCCCAGGCGCAGGGTGAAAAACTGTTTTTT.

CDR3 amino acids: CASSFEYEAFF. In DNA, the CDR3 is TGTGCCAGCAGCTTCGAATATGAAGCTTTCTTT. The chain uses TRBV7-9 and TRBJ1-1; D gene uncertain. CDR1 and CDR2 from the germline V gene are SEHNR and FQNEAQ (reference sequence). The CDR3 runs to 11 residues. V lost 3 bases, J lost 7 bases, and 6 bases lay in between.

The rearrangement links TRBV6-6 to TRBJ1-5; D gene ambiguous. Germline lookup yields CDR1 MNHNY and CDR2 SVGAGI (reference sequence). This CDR3 comprises 14 residues. With 2 bases removed from V and 1 base from J, the gap between germline ends came to 6 bases. CDR3 residues: CASSYSGSNQPQHF. In nucleotides, the CDR3 is TGTGCCAGCAGTTACAGCGGGAGCAATCAGCCCCAGCATTTT.

There are a few counts of this clone. The chain links TRBV9 to TRBJ2-2, with TRBD1 as a possible D gene (5 bases). This CDR3 region has 17 residues. Trimming removed 4 bases at V and 4 bases at J, with 20 bases between. Per germline, CDR1 SGDLS and CDR2 YYNGEE. The CDR3 here is CASSSPPWGLITGELFF. The CDR3 coding sequence is TGTGCCAGCAGCTCACCACCATGGGGCTTAATCACCGGGGAGCTGTTTTTT.